This entry concerns a single T cell receptor (beta chain). This sample stems from a study of blood T cell repertoires in COVID-19. As for the study in general: From the United States, Italy and Spain came samples of acute and convalescent COVID-19.

Authors' data handling: It was from reference gene primer amplification that nucleated cell counts were estimated. Produced via immunoSEQ multiplex PCR; TCRdb's table is partial and in-frame only. Clone size and V and J calls were adopted from that table, with D and trimming inferred from the DNA. The table lists fewer than 350,000 clones, 85% to 90% of them singletons. This TCR derives from a woman in her late teens or twenties with acute COVID-19. The sequencing input was PBMCs or T cells enriched from blood (not recorded which).

CDR3 sequence reads: CASSLAGGLSYEQYF. The CDR3 DNA reads TGCGCCAGCAGCTTGGCGGGGGGATTATCCTACGAGCAGTACTTC. The rearrangement links TRBV5-1 to TRBJ2-7; 7 bases line up with TRBD2. Germline V lookup: CDR1 SGHRS, CDR2 YFSETQ. J lost 1 base, V lost 0 bases, and 4 bases had no gene match. The CDR3 is 15 amino acids. Complete variable domain (other parts from reference TRBV5-1 and TRBJ2-7): KAGVTQTPRYLIKTRGQQVTLSCSPISGHRSVSWYQQTPGQGLQFLFEYFSETQRNKGNFPGRFSGRQFSNSRSEMNVSTLELGDSALYLCASSLAGGLSYEQYFGPGTRLTVT.